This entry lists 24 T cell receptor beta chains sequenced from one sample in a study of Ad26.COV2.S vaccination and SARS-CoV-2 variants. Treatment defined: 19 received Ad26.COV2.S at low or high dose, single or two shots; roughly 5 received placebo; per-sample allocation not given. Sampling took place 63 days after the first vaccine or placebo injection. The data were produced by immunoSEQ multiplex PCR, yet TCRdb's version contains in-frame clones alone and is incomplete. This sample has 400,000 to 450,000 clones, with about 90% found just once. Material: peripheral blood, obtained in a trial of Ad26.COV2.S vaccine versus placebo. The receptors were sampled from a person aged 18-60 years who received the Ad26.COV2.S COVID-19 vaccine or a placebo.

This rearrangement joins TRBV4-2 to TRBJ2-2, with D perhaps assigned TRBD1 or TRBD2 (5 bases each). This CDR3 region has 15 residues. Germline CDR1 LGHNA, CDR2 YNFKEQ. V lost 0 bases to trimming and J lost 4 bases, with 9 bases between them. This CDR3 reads CASSQEWGITGELFF. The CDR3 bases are TGTGCCAGCAGCCAAGAATGGGGGATCACCGGGGAGCTGTTTTTT.

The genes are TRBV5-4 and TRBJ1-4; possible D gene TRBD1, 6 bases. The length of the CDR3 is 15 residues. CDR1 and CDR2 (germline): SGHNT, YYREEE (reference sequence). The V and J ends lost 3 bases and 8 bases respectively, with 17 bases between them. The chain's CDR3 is CASSSQGTAREKLFF. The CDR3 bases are TGTGCCAGCAGCTCCCAGGGGACCGCGAGGGAAAAACTGTTTTTT.

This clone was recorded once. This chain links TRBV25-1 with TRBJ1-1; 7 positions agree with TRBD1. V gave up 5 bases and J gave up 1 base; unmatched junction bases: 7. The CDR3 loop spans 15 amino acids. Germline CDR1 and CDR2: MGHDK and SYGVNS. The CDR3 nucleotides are TGTGCCAGCAGTACCCGACAGGGCTGGAACACTGAAGCTTTCTTT. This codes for CASSTRQGWNTEAFF.

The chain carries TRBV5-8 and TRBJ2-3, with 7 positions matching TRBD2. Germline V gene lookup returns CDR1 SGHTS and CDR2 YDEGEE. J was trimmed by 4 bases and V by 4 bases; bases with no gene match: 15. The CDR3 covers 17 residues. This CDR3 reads CASSKGAVWLAADTQYF. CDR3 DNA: TGTGCCAGCAGCAAAGGTGCCGTTTGGCTAGCGGCAGATACGCAGTATTTT.

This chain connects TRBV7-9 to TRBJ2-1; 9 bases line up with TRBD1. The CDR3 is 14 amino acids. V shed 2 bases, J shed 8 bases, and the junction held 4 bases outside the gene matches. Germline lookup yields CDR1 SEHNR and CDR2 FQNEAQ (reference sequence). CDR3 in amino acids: CASSLRDRVDEQFF. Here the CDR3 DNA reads TGTGCCAGCAGCTTAAGGGACAGGGTTGATGAGCAGTTCTTC. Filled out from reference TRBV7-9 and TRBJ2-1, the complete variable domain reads DTGVSQNPRHKITKRGQNVTFRCDPISEHNRLYWYRQTLGQGPEFLTYFQNEAQLEKSRLLSDRFSAERPKGSFSTLEIQRTEQGDSAMYLCASSLRDRVDEQFFGPGTRLTVL.

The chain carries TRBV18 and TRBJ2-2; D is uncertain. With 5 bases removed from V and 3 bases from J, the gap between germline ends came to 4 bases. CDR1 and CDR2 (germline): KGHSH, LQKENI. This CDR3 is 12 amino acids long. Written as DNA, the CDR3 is TGTGCCAGCTCATCGGACACCGGGGAGCTGTTTTTT. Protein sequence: CASSSDTGELFF.

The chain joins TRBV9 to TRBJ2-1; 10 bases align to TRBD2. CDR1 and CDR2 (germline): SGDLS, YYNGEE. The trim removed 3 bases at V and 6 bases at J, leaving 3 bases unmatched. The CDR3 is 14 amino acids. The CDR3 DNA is TGTGCCAGCAGCGGGGGGACTAGCGCCAATGAGCAGTTCTTC. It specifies CASSGGTSANEQFF.

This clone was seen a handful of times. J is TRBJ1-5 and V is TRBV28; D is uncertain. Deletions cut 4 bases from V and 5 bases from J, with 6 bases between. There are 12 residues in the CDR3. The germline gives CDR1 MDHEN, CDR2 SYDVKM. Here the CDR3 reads CASSSNHQPQHF. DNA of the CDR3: TGTGCCAGCAGTTCTAACCATCAGCCCCAGCATTTT. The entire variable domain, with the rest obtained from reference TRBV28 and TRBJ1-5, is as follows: DVKVTQSSRYLVKRTGEKVFLECVQDMDHENMFWYRQDPGLGLRLIYFSYDVKMKEKGDIPEGYSVSREKKERFSLILESASTNQTSMYLCASSSNHQPQHFGDGTRLSIL.

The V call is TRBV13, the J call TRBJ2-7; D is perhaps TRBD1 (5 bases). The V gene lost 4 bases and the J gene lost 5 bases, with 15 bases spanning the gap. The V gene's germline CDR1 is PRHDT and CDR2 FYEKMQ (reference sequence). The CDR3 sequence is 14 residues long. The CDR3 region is CASSSPGFQDEQYF. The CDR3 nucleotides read TGTGCCAGCAGCTCACCAGGGTTTCAGGACGAGCAGTACTTC.

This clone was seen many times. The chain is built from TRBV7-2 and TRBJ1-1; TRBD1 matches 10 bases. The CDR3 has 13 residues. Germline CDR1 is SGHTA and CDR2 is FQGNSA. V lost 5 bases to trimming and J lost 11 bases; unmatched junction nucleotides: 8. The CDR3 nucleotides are TGTGCCAGCAGCCCCGGGACAGGGGTGTCCGCTTTCTTT. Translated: CASSPGTGVSAFF.

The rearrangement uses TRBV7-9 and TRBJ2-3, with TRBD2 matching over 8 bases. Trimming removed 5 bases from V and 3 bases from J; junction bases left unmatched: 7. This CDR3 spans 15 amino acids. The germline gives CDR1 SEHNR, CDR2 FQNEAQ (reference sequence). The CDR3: CASSKGLAATDTQYF. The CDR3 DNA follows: TGTGCCAGCAGCAAAGGACTAGCAGCTACAGATACGCAGTATTTT.

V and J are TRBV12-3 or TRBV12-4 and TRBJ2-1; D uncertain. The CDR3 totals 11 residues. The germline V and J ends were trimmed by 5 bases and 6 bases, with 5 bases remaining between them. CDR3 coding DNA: TGTGCCAGCAGTACTATCAATGAGCAGTTCTTC. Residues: CASSTINEQFF.

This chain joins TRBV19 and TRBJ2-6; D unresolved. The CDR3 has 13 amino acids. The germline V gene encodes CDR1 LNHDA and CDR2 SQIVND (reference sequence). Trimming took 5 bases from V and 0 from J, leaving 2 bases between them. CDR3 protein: CASSLSGANVLTF. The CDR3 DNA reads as TGTGCCAGTAGTCTCTCTGGGGCCAACGTCCTGACTTTC.

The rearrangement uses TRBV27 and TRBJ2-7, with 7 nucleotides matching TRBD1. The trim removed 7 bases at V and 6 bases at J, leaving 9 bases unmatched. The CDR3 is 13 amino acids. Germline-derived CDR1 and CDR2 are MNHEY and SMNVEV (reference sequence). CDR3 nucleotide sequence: TGTGCCAGCAAGGGCCAGGGGGTGATCGAGCAGTACTTC. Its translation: CASKGQGVIEQYF.

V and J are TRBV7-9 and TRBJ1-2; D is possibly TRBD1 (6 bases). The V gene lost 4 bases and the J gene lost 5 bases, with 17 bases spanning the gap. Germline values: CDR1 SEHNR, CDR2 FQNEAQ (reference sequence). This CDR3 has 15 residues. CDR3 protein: CASSSWTERFYGYTF. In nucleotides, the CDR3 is TGTGCCAGCAGCTCATGGACAGAGCGATTTTATGGCTACACCTTC.

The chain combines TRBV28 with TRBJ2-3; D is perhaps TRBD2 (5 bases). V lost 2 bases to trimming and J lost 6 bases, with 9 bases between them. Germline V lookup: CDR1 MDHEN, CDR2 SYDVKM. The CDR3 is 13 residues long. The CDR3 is CASSLGELDTQYF. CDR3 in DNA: TGTGCCAGCAGTTTAGGGGAGCTTGATACGCAGTATTTT.

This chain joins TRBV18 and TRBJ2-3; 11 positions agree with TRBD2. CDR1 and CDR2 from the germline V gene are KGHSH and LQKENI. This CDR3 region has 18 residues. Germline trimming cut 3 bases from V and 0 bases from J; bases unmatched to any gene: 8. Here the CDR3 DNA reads TGTGCCAGCTCACCCACACAAGGGACTAGCGGCAGCACAGATACGCAGTATTTT. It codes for CASSPTQGTSGSTDTQYF.

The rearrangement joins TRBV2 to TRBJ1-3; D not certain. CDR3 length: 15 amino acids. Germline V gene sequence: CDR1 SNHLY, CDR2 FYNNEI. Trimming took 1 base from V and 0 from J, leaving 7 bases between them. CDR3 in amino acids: CASSEVRRSGNTIYF. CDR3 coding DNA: TGTGCCAGCAGTGAAGTCCGACGCTCTGGAAACACCATATATTTT.

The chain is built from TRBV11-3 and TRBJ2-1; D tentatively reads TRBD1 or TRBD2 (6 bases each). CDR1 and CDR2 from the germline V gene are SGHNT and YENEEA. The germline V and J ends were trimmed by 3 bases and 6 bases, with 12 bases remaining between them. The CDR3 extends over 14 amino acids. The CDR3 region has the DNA TGTGCCAGCAGCTTTGGCAGGGGAGGCAATGAGCAGTTCTTC. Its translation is CASSFGRGGNEQFF.

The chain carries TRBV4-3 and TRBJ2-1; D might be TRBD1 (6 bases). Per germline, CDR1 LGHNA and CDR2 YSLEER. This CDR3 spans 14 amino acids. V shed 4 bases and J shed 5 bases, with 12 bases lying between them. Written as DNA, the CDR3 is TGCGCCAGCAGCCGCGGACAGTTCGACAATGAGCAGTTCTTC. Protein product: CASSRGQFDNEQFF.

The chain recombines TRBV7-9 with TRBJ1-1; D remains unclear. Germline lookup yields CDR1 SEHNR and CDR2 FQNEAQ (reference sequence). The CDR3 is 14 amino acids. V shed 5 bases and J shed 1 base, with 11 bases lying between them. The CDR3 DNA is TGTGCCAGCAGCCGCCGGGAAGCGAACACTGAAGCTTTCTTT. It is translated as CASSRREANTEAFF.

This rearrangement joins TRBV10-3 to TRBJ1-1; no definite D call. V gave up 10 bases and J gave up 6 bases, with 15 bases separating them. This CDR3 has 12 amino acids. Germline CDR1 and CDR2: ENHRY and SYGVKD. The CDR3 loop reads CATRGSNAEAFF. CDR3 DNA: TGTGCCACCCGTGGCTCAAACGCTGAAGCTTTCTTT.

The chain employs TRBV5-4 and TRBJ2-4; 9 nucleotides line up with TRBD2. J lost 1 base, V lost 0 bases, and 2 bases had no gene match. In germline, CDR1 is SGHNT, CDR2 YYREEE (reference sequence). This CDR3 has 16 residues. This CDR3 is CASSLGTSVAKNIQYF. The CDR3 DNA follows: TGTGCCAGCAGCTTGGGGACTAGCGTGGCCAAAAACATTCAGTACTTC.

The CDR3 DNA follows: TGTGCCAGCAACCGTCAGGGAGTTTCCCCAGATACGCAGTATTTT. Protein product: CASNRQGVSPDTQYF. The chain carries TRBV9 and TRBJ2-3; either TRBD1 or TRBD2 may supply D (5 bases each). V lost 6 bases, J lost 4 bases, and 18 bases lay in between. Germline lookup yields CDR1 SGDLS and CDR2 YYNGEE. CDR3 length equals 15 residues.